A single sample is the source of the 7 T cell receptor beta chains below, sequenced in a study of cytomegalovirus exposure and HLA in healthy donors. The PCR was carried out with 60 Vbeta primers and 13 Jbeta primers. TCRdb keeps only in-frame clones here, not all; method: immunoSEQ multiplex PCR. This sample contains approximately 100,000 clones. The sequencing input was PBMCs. These receptors all stem from a man in his forties or fifties in good health and CMV-seronegative.

The gene calls are TRBV4-1 and TRBJ1-1, with D possibly matching TRBD1 (5 bases). This CDR3 has 16 residues. CDR1 is MGHRA and CDR2 is YSYEKL in the germline V gene. V lost 4 bases, J lost 0 bases, and 15 bases lay in between. In DNA, the CDR3 is TGCGCCAGCAGCCGCCTGGTTGACAGCATGAACACTGAAGCTTTCTTT. Encoded protein: CASSRLVDSMNTEAFF.

The J gene is TRBJ1-5, the V gene TRBV7-2; TRBD1 is a possible D gene (5 bases). CDR1 is SGHTA and CDR2 is FQGNSA in the germline V gene. The length of the CDR3 is 14 residues. The V gene lost 5 bases and the J gene lost 0 bases, with 8 bases spanning the gap. CDR3 DNA: TGTGCCAGCAGCGCAGGGAATAGCAATCAGCCCCAGCATTTT. This sequence encodes CASSAGNSNQPQHF.

The rearrangement uses TRBV6-5 and TRBJ2-1; TRBD2 matches 10 bases. J gave up 6 bases and V 1 base, and 6 bases lay outside the gene matches. Germline CDR1 and CDR2: MNHEY and SVGAGI. This CDR3 is 16 amino acids long. As DNA, the CDR3 is TGTGCCAGCAGTTACTTTCCTAGCGGGAGAGTCAATGAGCAGTTCTTC. Protein product: CASSYFPSGRVNEQFF.

The chain uses TRBV15 and TRBJ1-1, with a weak D call TRBD1 (5 bases). The CDR3 sequence is 13 residues long. Deletions cut 1 base from V and 8 bases from J, with 11 bases between. Germline V lookup: CDR1 LNHNV, CDR2 YYDKDF (reference sequence). The chain's CDR3 is CATSRGATGEAFF. In nucleotides, the CDR3 is TGTGCCACCAGCAGAGGCGCAACAGGAGAAGCTTTCTTT. The full variable domain, in which reference TRBV15 and TRBJ1-1 provide the parts outside the CDR3, is DAMVIQNPRYQVTQFGKPVTLSCSQTLNHNVMYWYQQKSSQAPKLLFHYYDKDFNNEADTPDNFQSRRPNTSFCFLDIRSPGLGDTAMYLCATSRGATGEAFFGQGTRLTVV.

The chain couples TRBV6-5 to TRBJ1-2; D is ambiguous. Trimming removed 2 bases at V and 1 base at J, with 14 bases between. The CDR3 covers 16 residues. Germline V gives CDR1 MNHEY, CDR2 SVGAGI. This CDR3 is CASSYDQTGNNYGYTF. As DNA, the CDR3 is TGTGCCAGCAGTTACGATCAGACGGGGAATAACTATGGCTACACCTTC.

The V call is TRBV30, the J call TRBJ1-4; no clear D. CDR1 GTSNPN and CDR2 SVGIG come from the germline V gene (reference sequence). The CDR3 contains 15 residues. V lost 0 bases and J 7 bases, leaving 15 bases between the germline ends. Written as DNA, the CDR3 is TGTGCCTGGAGTGTAGAGGCTCGATTCGGTGAAAAACTGTTTTTT. Amino acids: CAWSVEARFGEKLFF.

The chain couples TRBV9 to TRBJ2-1, with 14 bases that match TRBD2. The CDR3 totals 17 residues. CDR1 SGDLS and CDR2 YYNGEE come from the germline V gene. V lost 0 bases to trimming and J lost 7 bases; unmatched junction nucleotides: 6. CDR3 protein: CASSVGLAGGPGNEQFF. CDR3 bases: TGTGCCAGCAGCGTAGGACTAGCGGGAGGGCCGGGGAATGAGCAGTTCTTC.